Sequencing of this T cell receptor beta chain was carried out in a study of blood T cell repertoires in COVID-19. At the level of the study: Samples taken during acute and convalescent COVID-19 were collected in the United States, Italy and Spain. Sample material is recorded as cDNA or gDNA derived from T cells, B-cell-depleted T cells, or PBMCs.

In the authors' workflow: How many nucleated cells were present was estimated from reference gene primer amplification. Clones were sequenced by immunoSEQ multiplex PCR, and TCRdb holds only the in-frame ones, with some missing. That table is the source of V, J and clone size, and D and trimming were worked out from the DNA. The data show 150,000 or so clones, roughly 82% seen once. A Seattle source enrolled patients during active infection and followed them longitudinally. CDR3 length equals 16 residues. Trimming took 2 bases from V and 0 from J, leaving 11 bases between them. The germline V gene has CDR1 MNHEY and CDR2 SVGAGI.

J is TRBJ1-3 and V is TRBV6-5, with D possibly matching TRBD1 (6 bases). This TCR came from a woman aged 40 to 50 with COVID-19, enrolled during active disease. The sample comprised peripheral blood. CDR3 region: CASSYGGPYSGNTIYF. Written as DNA, the CDR3 is TGTGCCAGCAGTTACGGGGGCCCCTACTCTGGAAACACCATATATTTT.